Listed here are 16 T cell receptor beta chains from one sample, sequenced in a study of blood T cell repertoires in COVID-19. The assay was immunoSEQ multiplex PCR, and TCRdb's table has in-frame clones only and misses some. The sample lists roughly 150,000 clones, around 90% occurring once. Sequenced: peripheral blood. The receptors shown here come from a man aged 55 to 69 with active or convalescent COVID-19.

This clone was counted once. V gene TRBV13 combines with J gene TRBJ1-1; 9 nucleotides agree with TRBD1. Germline V gene lookup returns CDR1 PRHDT and CDR2 FYEKMQ (reference sequence). V gave up 4 bases and J gave up 1 base; unmatched junction bases: 4. CDR3 length: 15 residues. This chain's CDR3 is CASSWLGQGNTEAFF. The CDR3 DNA reads TGTGCCAGCAGCTGGCTGGGACAGGGGAACACTGAAGCTTTCTTT.

As concerns this clone: The same CDR3 also results from other DNA sequences found in this sample. The CDR3 DNA reads TGTGCCAGCAGTGACTCGATTGGAGGGACTGAAGCTTTCTTT. The encoded protein is CASSDSIGGTEAFF. The chain links TRBV6-4 to TRBJ1-1; D unclear. With 0 bases removed from V and 5 bases from J, the gap between germline ends came to 10 bases. The CDR3 is 14 amino acids. Germline CDR1 and CDR2: MRHNA and SNTAGT.

The chain carries TRBV19 and TRBJ1-1; 8 bases are shared with TRBD1. Germline CDR1 and CDR2: LNHDA and SQIVND (reference sequence). J gave up 6 bases and V 0 bases, and 6 bases lay outside the gene matches. CDR3 size: 15 residues. The CDR3 DNA reads TGTGCCAGTAGTATAGAAGACAGGGGATCTCCTGAAGCTTTCTTT. Translating it yields CASSIEDRGSPEAFF.

The CDR3 DNA sequence: TGTGCCGGCCGGGACTCTGGGACCGGGGAGCTGTTTTTT. Residues: CAGRDSGTGELFF. The rearrangement links TRBV2 to TRBJ2-2; tentative D call: TRBD2 (6 bases). Between the trimmed V and J ends, which lost 11 bases and 5 bases, there was a span of 15 bases. The CDR3 length is 13 residues. Per germline, CDR1 SNHLY and CDR2 FYNNEI.

This rearrangement joins TRBV2 to TRBJ1-2, with 9 bases lining up with TRBD1. This CDR3 is built from 13 residues. V lost 6 bases and J lost 8; bases outside the gene matches: 7. Germline loops: CDR1 SNHLY, CDR2 FYNNEI. CDR3 protein: CASRGTGLGGYTF. CDR3 coding DNA: TGTGCCAGCAGAGGGACAGGGTTAGGGGGCTACACCTTC. Filled out from reference TRBV2 and TRBJ1-2, the complete variable domain reads EPEVTQTPSHQVTQMGQEVILRCVPISNHLYFYWYRQILGQKVEFLVSFYNNEISEKSEIFDDQFSVERPDGSNFTLKIRSTKLEDSAMYFCASRGTGLGGYTFGSGTRLTVV.

This sequence joins TRBV5-1 and TRBJ2-5; 8 bases fit TRBD2. The CDR3 is made up of 15 amino acids. Germline V CDR1 and CDR2: SGHRS, YFSETQ. Losses at the gene ends were 1 base for V and 0 bases for J; bases not matched to a gene: 2. CDR3 in amino acids: CASSLWRGDQETQYF. The CDR3 DNA follows: TGCGCCAGCAGCTTGTGGCGGGGGGACCAAGAGACCCAGTACTTC.

The V call is TRBV5-4, the J call TRBJ2-7; a weak D match, TRBD1 (5 bases). Trimming cost V 4 bases and J 5 bases, with 13 bases left between them. The CDR3 has 13 amino acids. Looked up from germline, CDR1 is SGHNT and CDR2 is YYREEE (reference sequence). This CDR3 reads CASSLEWGHEQYF. CDR3 DNA sequence: TGTGCCAGCAGCCTCGAGTGGGGCCACGAGCAGTACTTC.

The chain recombines TRBV2 with TRBJ1-6; no reliable D call. The V and J ends lost 2 bases and 7 bases respectively, with 6 bases between them. The germline CDR1 and CDR2 sequences are SNHLY and FYNNEI. The CDR3 is 13 residues long. The CDR3 DNA is TGTGCCAGCAGTGAACAGGTCAATTCACCCCTCCACTTT. Protein sequence: CASSEQVNSPLHF.

The J gene is TRBJ2-6, the V gene TRBV5-1; D might be TRBD1 (5 bases). Trimming removed 4 bases from V and 0 bases from J, with 11 bases in between. The CDR3 runs to 16 residues. Germline assignment: CDR1 SGHRS and CDR2 YFSETQ. The CDR3 region is CASSPTVSSGANVLTF. Here the CDR3 DNA reads TGCGCCAGCAGCCCGACAGTTAGCTCTGGGGCCAACGTCCTGACTTTC.

The gene calls are TRBV3-1 (or the pseudogene TRBV3-2) and TRBJ1-1, with 8 bases lining up with TRBD1. V dropped 4 bases and J dropped 0; count of bases not matched to a gene: 10. CDR3 length: 17 residues. Looked up from germline, CDR1 is LGHDT and CDR2 is YNNKEL (reference sequence). CDR3 sequence: CASSPEGQGGMNTEAFF. The CDR3 bases are TGTGCCAGCAGCCCCGAAGGACAGGGCGGAATGAACACTGAAGCTTTCTTT.

The V and J genes are TRBV3-1 (or the pseudogene TRBV3-2) and TRBJ1-5; no clear D gene. The germline CDR1 and CDR2 sequences are LGHDT and YNNKEL (reference sequence). V gave up 0 bases and J gave up 6 bases, with 6 bases separating them. The CDR3 totals 13 residues. The CDR3 is CASSQEGSQPQHF. DNA for the CDR3: TGTGCCAGCAGCCAAGAAGGGAGTCAGCCCCAGCATTTT.

The V call is TRBV7-8, the J call TRBJ1-2, with a possible D match to TRBD1 (6 bases). There are 19 residues in the CDR3. Trimming shortened V by 1 base and J by 4 bases, and 25 bases separated the two germline ends. Germline V gene data show CDR1 as SGHVS and CDR2 as FQNEAQ. The CDR3 nucleotides are TGTGCCAGCAGCTTAGATCGCGTGTGGGACACACGCCCCCCCTATGGCTACACCTTC. Its translation is CASSLDRVWDTRPPYGYTF.

The chain combines TRBV10-2 with TRBJ1-1; D is undetermined. Trimming pared 3 bases from V and 0 bases from J, leaving 8 bases between. This CDR3 is built from 14 residues. The germline V gene has CDR1 WSHSY and CDR2 SAAADI. The CDR3 sequence is CASSEWAMNTEAFF. In DNA, the CDR3 is TGCGCCAGCAGTGAATGGGCAATGAACACTGAAGCTTTCTTT.

V is TRBV19 and J is TRBJ2-6; 9 nucleotides agree with TRBD1. CDR1 is LNHDA, CDR2 SQIVND, per germline (reference sequence). With V trimmed by 6 bases and J by 4 bases, 1 base remained unmatched. The CDR3 spans 14 residues. CDR3 nucleotides: TGTGCCAGTAGGGGGACAGGGGGGGCCAACGTCCTGACTTTC. Its protein product is CASRGTGGANVLTF.

The V call is TRBV4-1, the J call TRBJ2-5; 9 bases map to TRBD1. In germline, CDR1 is MGHRA, CDR2 YSYEKL. The CDR3 extends over 16 amino acids. V lost 4 bases, J lost 1 base, and 7 bases stayed unmatched. In nucleotides, the CDR3 is TGCGCCAGCAGCCTTCGGACAGGGGCGGTCCAAGAGACCCAGTACTTC. Translating gives CASSLRTGAVQETQYF.

This rearrangement joins TRBV6-6 to TRBJ2-2; 7 nucleotides line up with TRBD1. Germline CDR1 is MNHNY and CDR2 is SVGAGI (reference sequence). V lost 2 bases and J lost 6; bases outside the gene matches: 3. The CDR3 has 14 amino acids. In DNA form, the CDR3 reads TGTGCCAGCAGTTACGACAGGGCGGCCGGGGAGCTGTTTTTT. Encoded protein: CASSYDRAAGELFF.